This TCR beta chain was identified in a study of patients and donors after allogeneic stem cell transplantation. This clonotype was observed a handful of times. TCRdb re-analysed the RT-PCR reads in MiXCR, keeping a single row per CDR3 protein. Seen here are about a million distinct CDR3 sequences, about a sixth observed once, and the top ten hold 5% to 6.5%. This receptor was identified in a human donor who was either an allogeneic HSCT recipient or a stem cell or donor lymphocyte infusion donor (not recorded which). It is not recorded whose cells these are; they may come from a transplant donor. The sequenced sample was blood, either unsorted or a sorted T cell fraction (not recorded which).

CDR3 in amino acids: CASSPRGTAYNEQFF. DNA of the CDR3: TGTGCCAGCAGCCCTCGCGGGACCGCCTACAATGAGCAGTTCTTC. The chain carries TRBV7-8 and TRBJ2-1, with a weak D call TRBD2 (6 bases). V lost 5 bases, J lost 2 bases, and 13 bases lay in between. Germline V CDR1 and CDR2: SGHVS, FQNEAQ. The CDR3 consists of 15 residues.